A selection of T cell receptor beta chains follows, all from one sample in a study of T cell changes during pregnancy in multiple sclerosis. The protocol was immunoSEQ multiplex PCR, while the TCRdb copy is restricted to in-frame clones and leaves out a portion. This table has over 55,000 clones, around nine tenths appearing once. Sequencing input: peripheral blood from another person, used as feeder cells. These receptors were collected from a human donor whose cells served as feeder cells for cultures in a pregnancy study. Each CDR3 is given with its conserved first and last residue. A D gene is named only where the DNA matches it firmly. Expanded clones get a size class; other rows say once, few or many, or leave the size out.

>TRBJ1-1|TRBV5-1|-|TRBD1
TGCGCCAGCAGCGGGGGGACAGGGACCCTGAACACTGAAGCTTTCTTT
CASSGGTGTLNTEAFF
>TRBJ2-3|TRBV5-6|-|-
TGTGCCAGCAGCTTGGCCCGGACGGTGAGGGGGGCAGATACGCAGTATTTT
CASSLARTVRGADTQYF
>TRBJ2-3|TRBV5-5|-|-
TGTGCCAGCAGCTTGAATCGCGGAGGGGATACGCAGTATTTT
CASSLNRGGDTQYF
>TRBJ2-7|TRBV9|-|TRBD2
TGTGCCAGCAGCGCTAGCGGGAAAGTCGAGCAGTACTTC
CASSASGKVEQYF
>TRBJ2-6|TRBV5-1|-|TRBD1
TGCGCCAGCAGCTTCGACAGGGGGTCTGGGGCCAACGTCCTGACTTTC
CASSFDRGSGANVLTF
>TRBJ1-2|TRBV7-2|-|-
TGTGCCAGCAGCTTAGAAGCCAGTCCCAGGGGCTACACCTTC
CASSLEASPRGYTF
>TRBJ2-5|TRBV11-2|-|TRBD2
TGTGCCAGCAGCTTGGGACTAGCGCAAGAGACCCAGTACTTC
CASSLGLAQETQYF
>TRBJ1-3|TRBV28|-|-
TGTGCCAGCAGTTTAGGTAGAGGGGGGGGAAACACCATATATTTT
CASSLGRGGGNTIYF
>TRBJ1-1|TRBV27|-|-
TGTGCCAGCAGTTTATTAGGGCTGAGCACTGAAGCTTTCTTT
CASSLLGLSTEAFF
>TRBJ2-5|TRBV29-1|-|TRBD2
TGCAGCGTTGAAGGCGGGGGGGCCACCCAGTACTTC
CSVEGGGATQYF
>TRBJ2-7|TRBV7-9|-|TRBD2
TGTGCCAGCAGCCCGGGGGGAGCCTACGAGCAGTACTTC
CASSPGGAYEQYF
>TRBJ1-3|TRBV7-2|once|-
TGTGCCAGCAGCTTAGTCCCCGGGCGACAGTCTGGAAACACCATATATTTT
CASSLVPGRQSGNTIYF
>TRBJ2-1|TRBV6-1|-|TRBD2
TGTGCCAGCATCGGCGGGAGGGCCAAAGGGTATGAGCAGTTCTTC
CASIGGRAKGYEQFF
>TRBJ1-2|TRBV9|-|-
TGTGCCAGCAGCGTAGATTTGATGGCAGAGCTCCCCTATGGCTACACCTTC
CASSVDLMAELPYGYTF
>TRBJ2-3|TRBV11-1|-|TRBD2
TGTGCCAGCAGCCCTGCGCGGGAGGGGCAGTATTTT
CASSPAREGQYF
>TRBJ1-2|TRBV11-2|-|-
TGTGCCAGCAGCTCCCGAAGGAGTGGCTACACCTTC
CASSSRRSGYTF
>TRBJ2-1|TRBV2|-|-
TGTGCCAGCGGACTCCTCCACAGTGAGCAGTTCTTC
CASGLLHSEQFF
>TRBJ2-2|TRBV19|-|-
TGTGCCAGTAGAGACGGGGAGCTGTTTTTT
CASRDGELFF